This T cell receptor (beta chain) was found in a study of blood T cell repertoires in COVID-19. On the study more broadly: Sources were T cells, B-cell-depleted T cells, or PBMCs; the material itself was cDNA or gDNA.

As originally analysed: Nucleated cell number was recorded as an estimate derived from reference gene primer amplification. Profiled with immunoSEQ multiplex PCR; TCRdb holds only in-frame clones, not every one. That table furnishes V, J and clone size, whereas the DNA furnished D and trimming. The sample records 200,000 or so clones, approximately 90% being singletons. Losses at the gene ends were 6 bases for V and 2 bases for J; bases not matched to a gene: 7. This CDR3 has 15 amino acids. Germline loops: CDR1 MNHNY, CDR2 SVGAGI (reference sequence). The sample taken for sequencing was peripheral blood. This TCR came from a man between 65 and 80 years old with acute or convalescent COVID-19. The rearrangement joins TRBV6-6 to TRBJ2-3; 8 bases fit TRBD2. DNA of the CDR3: TGTGCCAGCAGCATCCGGGGGGGGCACACAGATACGCAGTATTTT. The encoded protein is CASSIRGGHTDTQYF.